A single sample is the source of the 19 T cell receptor beta chains below, sequenced in a study of T cell responses to AZD1222 COVID-19 vaccine. Assay: immunoSEQ multiplex PCR; the TCRdb copy retains only in-frame clones and omits some. The sample lists about 120,000 clones, about 93% occurring once. The source was peripheral blood, collected 28 days after the second AZD1222 dose. The receptor set was obtained from an adult who received the AZD1222 COVID-19 vaccine.

The V and J genes are TRBV10-3 and TRBJ1-2, with TRBD1 matching 8 bases. V shed 7 bases, J shed 14 bases, and the junction held 12 bases outside the gene matches. CDR3 length: 12 residues. Germline V gene lookup returns CDR1 ENHRY and CDR2 SYGVKD. The CDR3 coding sequence is TGTGCCATCACCGGACAGGGATATCGGCTGACCTTC. It yields the protein CAITGQGYRLTF.

This clone has a single count. This chain joins TRBV7-2 and TRBJ2-7, with 10 bases that match TRBD1. Germline V CDR1 and CDR2: SGHTA, FQGNSA. This CDR3 contains 14 residues. V shed 3 bases and J 4 bases; nucleotides not matched to a gene: 3. CDR3 nucleotides: TGTGCCAGCAGCTTCCCGGGACAGGGGTACGAGCAGTACTTC. Translated, it gives CASSFPGQGYEQYF.

The V and J genes are TRBV6-1 and TRBJ1-3; D remains unclear. There are 15 residues in the CDR3. Germline V CDR1 and CDR2: MNHNS, SASEGT. The V gene lost 3 bases and the J gene lost 0 bases, with 9 bases spanning the gap. CDR3 in amino acids: CASSDHGSSGNTIYF. In nucleotides, the CDR3 is TGTGCCAGCAGTGATCACGGGTCCTCTGGAAACACCATATATTTT.

This clone was seen once. The V call is TRBV7-2, the J call TRBJ2-7; 9 nucleotides agree with TRBD1. The CDR3 covers 17 residues. Germline lookup yields CDR1 SGHTA and CDR2 FQGNSA. The V segment lost 5 bases and the J segment 4 bases; nucleotides outside the gene matches: 15. This CDR3 reads CASSRPTGGRSKYEQYF. The CDR3 nucleotides are TGTGCCAGCAGCCGGCCGACAGGGGGTCGTTCTAAATACGAGCAGTACTTC.

The chain links TRBV6-6 to TRBJ2-5, with D hard to call. There are 12 residues in the CDR3. V lost 5 bases to trimming and J lost 5 bases, with 9 bases between them. Looked up from germline, CDR1 is MNHNY and CDR2 is SVGAGI (reference sequence). CDR3 protein: CASSHVRETQYF. As DNA, the CDR3 is TGTGCCAGCAGTCACGTCAGGGAGACCCAGTACTTC.

This chain joins TRBV9 and TRBJ2-1; 8 bases agree with TRBD1. The trim removed 2 bases at V and 6 bases at J, leaving 7 bases unmatched. The CDR3 length is 15 residues. Germline V gene lookup returns CDR1 SGDLS and CDR2 YYNGEE. CDR3 DNA sequence: TGTGCCAGCAGCGTCGGGGGACAGGAGGTCAATGAGCAGTTCTTC. It codes for CASSVGGQEVNEQFF.

This clone was recorded once. Other DNA sequences in this sample translate to the same CDR3. The chain has TRBV5-1 and TRBJ1-2; 8 nucleotides line up with TRBD1. The CDR3 is 14 residues long. J lost 4 bases, V lost 4 bases, and 6 bases had no gene match. The V gene's germline CDR1 is SGHRS and CDR2 YFSETQ. Here the CDR3 reads CASSLGQGSYGYTF. The CDR3 DNA follows: TGCGCCAGCAGCCTTGGACAGGGATCCTATGGCTACACCTTC.

This sequence joins TRBV6-5 and TRBJ1-2; 8 bases match TRBD1. Germline loops: CDR1 MNHEY, CDR2 SVGAGI. Losses at the gene ends were 6 bases for V and 6 bases for J; bases not matched to a gene: 6. The CDR3 is 13 amino acids. The chain's CDR3 is CASRRTGSDGYTF. CDR3 nucleotides: TGTGCCAGCAGGCGGACAGGGTCGGATGGCTACACCTTC.

The chain uses TRBV11-3 and TRBJ2-2; TRBD2 is a possible D gene (5 bases). The CDR3 loop spans 15 amino acids. V lost 2 bases and J 5 bases, leaving 12 bases between the germline ends. Germline V gene data show CDR1 as SGHNT and CDR2 as YENEEA. The CDR3 coding sequence is TGTGCCAGCAGCTTAACGGGTCCGGGGACCGGGGAGCTGTTTTTT. Translated: CASSLTGPGTGELFF. The complete variable domain, with remaining parts taken from reference TRBV11-3 and TRBJ2-2, reads EAGVVQSPRYKIIEKKQPVAFWCNPISGHNTLYWYLQNLGQGPELLIRYENEEAVDDSQLPKDRFSAERLKGVDSTLKIQPAELGDSAVYLCASSLTGPGTGELFFGEGSRLTVL.

The genes are TRBV6-2 or TRBV6-3 and TRBJ2-7; D might be TRBD2 (6 bases). V was pared by 6 bases and J by 7 bases, with 10 bases between. The CDR3 extends over 11 amino acids. CDR1 and CDR2 from the germline V gene are MNHEY and SVGEGT. The CDR3 loop reads CASSLAGEQYF. The CDR3 DNA follows: TGTGCCAGCAGCCTCGCGGGAGAGCAGTACTTC.

The chain is built from TRBV6-2 or TRBV6-3 and TRBJ2-2; 10 bases match TRBD2. The V gene's germline CDR1 is MNHEY and CDR2 SVGEGT. The junction had 8 bases not matched to a gene; V was cut back by 0 bases and J by 4 bases. The CDR3 is 18 amino acids. The CDR3 DNA sequence: TGTGCCAGCAGTTACTCGTCAAGCGGGGGGGCAGCCACCGGGGAGCTGTTTTTT. Residues: CASSYSSSGGAATGELFF.

The chain recombines TRBV7-6 with TRBJ1-1, with 8 bases aligning to TRBD1. Trimming at V came to 5 bases and at J to 4 bases, leaving 6 bases not matched to a gene. The CDR3 has 14 residues. Germline assignment: CDR1 SGHVS and CDR2 FNYEAQ. CDR3 DNA: TGTGCCAGCAGCCTAAAAACAGGGGGCACTGAAGCTTTCTTT. This gives the protein CASSLKTGGTEAFF.

This chain connects TRBV9 to TRBJ2-1; D is possibly TRBD2 (6 bases). The germline V gene has CDR1 SGDLS and CDR2 YYNGEE. The CDR3 totals 17 residues. V lost 0 bases and J 3 bases, leaving 16 bases between the germline ends. CDR3 nucleotides: TGTGCCAGCAGCGTAGATTCACGAGCGGGCGACTACAATGAGCAGTTCTTC. Amino acids: CASSVDSRAGDYNEQFF. Full variable domain (rest looked up from reference TRBV9 and TRBJ2-1): DSGVTQTPKHLITATGQRVTLRCSPRSGDLSVYWYQQSLDQGLQFLIQYYNGEERAKGNILERFSAQQFPDLHSELNLSSLELGDSALYFCASSVDSRAGDYNEQFFGPGTRLTVL.

The rearrangement joins TRBV6-2 or TRBV6-3 to TRBJ1-4; D gene unclear. The germline V and J ends were trimmed by 3 bases and 8 bases, with 10 bases remaining between them. The CDR3 is 13 residues long. CDR1 MNHEY and CDR2 SVGEGT come from the germline V gene. CDR3 residues: CASSYLGPEKLFF. Written as DNA, the CDR3 is TGTGCCAGCAGTTATCTCGGCCCCGAAAAACTGTTTTTT.

The rearrangement joins TRBV7-2 to TRBJ1-1; D may be TRBD1 (6 bases). V lost 4 bases and J 1 base, leaving 7 bases between the germline ends. This CDR3 is 13 amino acids long. The V gene's germline CDR1 is SGHTA and CDR2 FQGNSA. The CDR3 nucleotides are TGTGCCAGCAGCTCACAGGGGAACACTGAAGCTTTCTTT. It encodes CASSSQGNTEAFF.

The chain links TRBV5-1 to TRBJ1-1, with a tentative D call TRBD1 (5 bases). V was pared by 6 bases and J by 4 bases, with 13 bases between. The CDR3 spans 13 residues. The V gene's germline CDR1 is SGHRS and CDR2 YFSETQ. CDR3 bases: TGCGCCAGCACTCGAGGGGATTTCACTGAAGCTTTCTTT. Residues: CASTRGDFTEAFF.

The rearrangement uses TRBV7-6 and TRBJ1-5, with D unresolved. Trimming stripped 5 bases from V and 2 bases from J, with 10 bases between. Germline CDR1 SGHVS, CDR2 FNYEAQ. This CDR3 region has 14 residues. CDR3 sequence (DNA): TGTGCCAGCAGCCCCCAGGAGGGCAATCAGCCCCAGCATTTT. This gives the protein CASSPQEGNQPQHF.

The chain carries TRBV4-1 and TRBJ2-7, with TRBD2 as a possible D gene (5 bases). Germline CDR1 is MGHRA and CDR2 is YSYEKL. V was shortened by 4 bases and J by 2 bases, with 9 bases between the two germline ends. The CDR3 has 13 residues. CDR3 sequence reads: CASSLEGAYEQYF. Written as DNA, the CDR3 is TGCGCCAGCAGCCTTGAGGGAGCCTACGAGCAGTACTTC.

This clone is a singleton in its sample. The chain's CDR3 is CASSPQGGGYGYTF. The CDR3 nucleotides are TGTGCCAGTAGTCCCCAGGGGGGAGGCTATGGCTACACCTTC. The rearrangement joins TRBV19 to TRBJ1-2; 7 nucleotides match TRBD1. This CDR3 contains 14 residues. Germline V lookup: CDR1 LNHDA, CDR2 SQIVND (reference sequence). The V and J ends lost 5 bases and 4 bases, in that order; junction bases with no gene match: 7. Full variable domain (rest looked up from reference TRBV19 and TRBJ1-2): DGGITQSPKYLFRKEGQNVTLSCEQNLNHDAMYWYRQDPGQGLRLIYYSQIVNDFQKGDIAEGYSVSREKKESFPLTVTSAQKNPTAFYLCASSPQGGGYGYTFGSGTRLTVV.